The following is a T cell receptor (beta chain) sequence with its context. This entry belongs to a study of CD8 T cells in Susac syndrome. V was cut by 6 bases and J by 7 bases, with 15 bases left in between. Germline CDR1 MNHEY, CDR2 SVGEGT. This CDR3 spans 13 amino acids. Random hexamers were used to reverse transcribe an amount of about 0.45 to 1 ug RNA. One entry per CDR3 protein, called by TCRdb with MiXCR from the immunoSEQ multiplex PCR reads. The sample has some 190,000 distinct CDR3 sequences, about 95% seen once. This clonotype was sampled from a human donor with Susac syndrome. This chain connects TRBV6-2 or TRBV6-3 to TRBJ1-2; D is possibly TRBD1 (5 bases). Input material: CD4+ T cells from PBMCs. The CDR3 coding sequence is TGTGCCAGCAGAGCGGAGGGGCTGCGTGGCTACACCTTC. The encoded protein is CASRAEGLRGYTF.